This T cell receptor beta chain was documented in a study of identical twins. TCRdb ran MiXCR on the 5' RACE reads and lists one entry per CDR3 protein. In the table there are 690,000 or so distinct CDR3 sequences, under 9% of which are singletons. The sample was also linked to a second study, of yellow fever vaccine responses in identical twins.

Input material: PBMCs. This TCR came from a woman in her late teens or twenties in good health.

CDR3 nucleotide sequence: TGCGCCAGCAGCTTGGTTTCCGCCAGCTCCTACAATGAGCAGTTCTTC. This gives the protein CASSLVSASSYNEQFF. The rearrangement uses TRBV5-1 and TRBJ2-1; D not resolved. This CDR3 is 16 amino acids long. Germline assignment: CDR1 SGHRS and CDR2 YFSETQ. Trimming shortened V by 0 bases and J by 0 bases, and 10 bases separated the two germline ends. The full variable domain, with the rest looked up from reference TRBV5-1 and TRBJ2-1, is KAGVTQTPRYLIKTRGQQVTLSCSPISGHRSVSWYQQTPGQGLQFLFEYFSETQRNKGNFPGRFSGRQFSNSRSEMNVSTLELGDSALYLCASSLVSASSYNEQFFGPGTRLTVL.